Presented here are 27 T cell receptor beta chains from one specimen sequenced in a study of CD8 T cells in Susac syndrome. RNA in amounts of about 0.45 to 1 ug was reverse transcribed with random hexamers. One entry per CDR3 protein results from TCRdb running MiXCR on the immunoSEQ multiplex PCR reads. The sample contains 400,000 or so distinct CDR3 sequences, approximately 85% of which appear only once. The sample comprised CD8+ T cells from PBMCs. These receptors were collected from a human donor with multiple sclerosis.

The CDR3 DNA sequence: TGTGCCACCTCCTCGGAGGACCTCAACAATGAGCAGTTCTTC. The encoded protein is CATSSEDLNNEQFF. This rearrangement joins TRBV11-2 to TRBJ2-1; D is possibly TRBD2 (5 bases). V shed 10 bases and J shed 5 bases, with 18 bases lying between them. The CDR3 length is 14 residues. Germline V gene data show CDR1 as SGHAT and CDR2 as FQNNGV.

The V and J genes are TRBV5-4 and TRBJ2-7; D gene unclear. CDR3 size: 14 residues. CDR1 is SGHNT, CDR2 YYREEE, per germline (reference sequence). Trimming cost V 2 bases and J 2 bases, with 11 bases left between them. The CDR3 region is CASSFDWAPYEQYF. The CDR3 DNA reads TGTGCCAGCAGCTTCGACTGGGCCCCCTACGAGCAGTACTTC.

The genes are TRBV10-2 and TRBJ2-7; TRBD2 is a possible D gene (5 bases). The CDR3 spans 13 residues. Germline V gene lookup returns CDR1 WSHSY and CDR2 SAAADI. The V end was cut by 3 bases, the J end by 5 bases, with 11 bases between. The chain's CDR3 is CASSDGGSHEQYF. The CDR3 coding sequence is TGCGCCAGCAGTGATGGAGGATCCCACGAGCAGTACTTC.

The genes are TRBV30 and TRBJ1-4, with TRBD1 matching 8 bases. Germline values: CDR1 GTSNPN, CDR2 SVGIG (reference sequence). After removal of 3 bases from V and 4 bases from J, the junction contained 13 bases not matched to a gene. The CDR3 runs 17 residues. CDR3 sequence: CAWSGDPTGEINEKLFF. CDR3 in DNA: TGTGCCTGGAGCGGCGACCCGACAGGGGAGATTAATGAAAAACTGTTTTTT.

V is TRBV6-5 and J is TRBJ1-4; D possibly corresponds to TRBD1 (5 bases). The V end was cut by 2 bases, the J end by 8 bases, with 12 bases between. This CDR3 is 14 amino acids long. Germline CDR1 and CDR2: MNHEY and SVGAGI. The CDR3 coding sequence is TGTGCCAGCAGTTACCGGGACTACGGCGAAAAACTGTTTTTT. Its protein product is CASSYRDYGEKLFF.

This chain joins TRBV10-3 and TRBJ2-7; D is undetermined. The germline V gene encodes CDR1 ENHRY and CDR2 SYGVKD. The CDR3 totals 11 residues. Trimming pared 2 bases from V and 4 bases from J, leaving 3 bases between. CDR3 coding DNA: TGTGCCATCAGTGAGCCTTACGAGCAGTACTTC. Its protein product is CAISEPYEQYF.

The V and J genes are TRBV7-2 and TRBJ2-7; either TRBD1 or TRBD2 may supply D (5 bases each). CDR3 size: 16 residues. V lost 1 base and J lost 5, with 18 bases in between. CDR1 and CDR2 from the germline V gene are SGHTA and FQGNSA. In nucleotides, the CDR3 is TGTGCCAGCAGCTTAGTATCGTGGGACGGGGAAAACGAGCAGTACTTC. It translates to CASSLVSWDGENEQYF.

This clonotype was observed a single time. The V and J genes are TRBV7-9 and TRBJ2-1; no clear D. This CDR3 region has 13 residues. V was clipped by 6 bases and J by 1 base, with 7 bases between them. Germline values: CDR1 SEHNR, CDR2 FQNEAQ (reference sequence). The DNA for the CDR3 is TGTGCCAGCAGAGCCGTATCCTACAATGAGCAGTTCTTC. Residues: CASRAVSYNEQFF. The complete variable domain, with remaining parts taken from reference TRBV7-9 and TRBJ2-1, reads DTGVSQNPRHKITKRGQNVTFRCDPISEHNRLYWYRQTLGQGPEFLTYFQNEAQLEKSRLLSDRFSAERPKGSFSTLEIQRTEQGDSAMYLCASRAVSYNEQFFGPGTRLTVL.

CDR3 nucleotides: TGTGCCAGCAGCCTTGGGACAGGGAGGGACTACACTGAAGCTTTCTTT. It specifies CASSLGTGRDYTEAFF. The rearrangement links TRBV7-8 to TRBJ1-1; 9 nucleotides align to TRBD1. The CDR3 sequence is 16 residues long. Losses at the gene ends were 5 bases for V and 3 bases for J; bases not matched to a gene: 10. Germline V gene sequence: CDR1 SGHVS, CDR2 FQNEAQ.

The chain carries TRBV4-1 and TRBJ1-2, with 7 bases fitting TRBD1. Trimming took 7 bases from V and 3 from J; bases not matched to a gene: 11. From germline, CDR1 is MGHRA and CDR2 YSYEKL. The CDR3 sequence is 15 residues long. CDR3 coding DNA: TGCGCCAGCAACCCCCTCGAGGGGACAGACTATGGCTACACCTTC. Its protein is CASNPLEGTDYGYTF.

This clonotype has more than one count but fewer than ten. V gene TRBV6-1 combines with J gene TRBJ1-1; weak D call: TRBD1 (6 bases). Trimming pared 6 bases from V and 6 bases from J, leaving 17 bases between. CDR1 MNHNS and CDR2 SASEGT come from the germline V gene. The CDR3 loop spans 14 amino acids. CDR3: CASRKGHEYSEAFF. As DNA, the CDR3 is TGTGCCAGCAGGAAGGGACATGAGTATTCTGAAGCTTTCTTT.

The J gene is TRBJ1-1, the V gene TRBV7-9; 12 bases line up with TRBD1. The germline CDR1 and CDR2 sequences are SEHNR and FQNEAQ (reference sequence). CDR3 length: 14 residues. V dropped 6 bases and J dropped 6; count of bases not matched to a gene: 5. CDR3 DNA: TGTGCCAGCAGGGGGACAGGGGGCTTGGCTGAAGCTTTCTTT. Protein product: CASRGTGGLAEAFF.

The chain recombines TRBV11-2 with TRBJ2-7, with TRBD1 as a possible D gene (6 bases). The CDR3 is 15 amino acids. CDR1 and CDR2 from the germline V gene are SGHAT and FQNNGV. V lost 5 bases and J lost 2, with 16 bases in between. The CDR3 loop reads CASSPPGHPPYEQYF. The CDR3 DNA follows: TGTGCCAGCAGCCCTCCGGGACATCCGCCCTACGAGCAGTACTTC.

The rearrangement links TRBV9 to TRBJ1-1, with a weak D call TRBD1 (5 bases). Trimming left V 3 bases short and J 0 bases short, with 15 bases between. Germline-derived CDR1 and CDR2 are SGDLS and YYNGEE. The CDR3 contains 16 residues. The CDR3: CASSEGTGYMNTEAFF. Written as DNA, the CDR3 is TGTGCCAGCAGCGAGGGGACCGGATACATGAACACTGAAGCTTTCTTT.

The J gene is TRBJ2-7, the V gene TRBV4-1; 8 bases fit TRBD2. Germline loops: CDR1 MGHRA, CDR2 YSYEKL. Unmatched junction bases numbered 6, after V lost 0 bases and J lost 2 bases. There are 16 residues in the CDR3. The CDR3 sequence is CASSQEGSGATYEQYF. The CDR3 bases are TGCGCCAGCAGCCAAGAAGGTAGCGGGGCTACCTACGAGCAGTACTTC.

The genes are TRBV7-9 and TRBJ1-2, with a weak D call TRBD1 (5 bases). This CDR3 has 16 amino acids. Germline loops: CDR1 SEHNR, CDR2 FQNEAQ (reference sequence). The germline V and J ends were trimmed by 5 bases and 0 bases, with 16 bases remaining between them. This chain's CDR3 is CASSQLPVTANYGYTF. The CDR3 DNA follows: TGTGCCAGCAGCCAACTACCCGTGACAGCTAACTATGGCTACACCTTC.

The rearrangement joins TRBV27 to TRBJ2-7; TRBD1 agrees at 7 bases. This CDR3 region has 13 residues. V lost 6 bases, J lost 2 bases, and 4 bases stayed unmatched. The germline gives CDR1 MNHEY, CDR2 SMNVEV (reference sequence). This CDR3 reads CASRQGYAYEQYF. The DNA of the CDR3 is TGTGCCAGCAGACAGGGGTATGCCTACGAGCAGTACTTC.

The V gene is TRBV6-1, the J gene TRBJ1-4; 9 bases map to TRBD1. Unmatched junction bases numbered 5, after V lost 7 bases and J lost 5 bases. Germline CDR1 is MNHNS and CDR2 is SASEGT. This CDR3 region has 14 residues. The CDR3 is CASTRGTGNEKLFF. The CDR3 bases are TGTGCCAGCACTCGGGGGACAGGGAATGAAAAACTGTTTTTT.

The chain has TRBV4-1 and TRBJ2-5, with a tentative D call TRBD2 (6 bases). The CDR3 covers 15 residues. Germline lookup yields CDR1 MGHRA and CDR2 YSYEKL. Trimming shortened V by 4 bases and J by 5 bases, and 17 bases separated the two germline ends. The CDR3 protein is CASSPQRGDCETQYF. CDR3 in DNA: TGCGCCAGCAGCCCCCAAAGAGGGGACTGCGAGACCCAGTACTTC.

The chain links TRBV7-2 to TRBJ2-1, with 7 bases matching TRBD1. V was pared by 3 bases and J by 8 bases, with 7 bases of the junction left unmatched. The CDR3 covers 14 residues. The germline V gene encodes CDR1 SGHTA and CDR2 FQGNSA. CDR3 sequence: CASSFTGVWDEQFF. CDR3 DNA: TGTGCCAGCAGCTTCACAGGGGTTTGGGATGAGCAGTTCTTC.

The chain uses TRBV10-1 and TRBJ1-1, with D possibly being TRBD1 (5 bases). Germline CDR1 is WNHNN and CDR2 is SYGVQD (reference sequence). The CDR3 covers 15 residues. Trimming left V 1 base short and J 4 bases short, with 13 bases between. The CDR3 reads CASSEYVGEGTEAFF. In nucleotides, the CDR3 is TGCGCCAGCAGTGAGTATGTGGGGGAGGGCACTGAAGCTTTCTTT.

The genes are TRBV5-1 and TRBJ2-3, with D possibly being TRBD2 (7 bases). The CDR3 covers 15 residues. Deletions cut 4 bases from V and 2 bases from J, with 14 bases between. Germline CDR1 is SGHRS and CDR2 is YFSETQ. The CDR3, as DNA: TGCGCCAGCAGCGCCCGGGGGGCCCTCACAGATACGCAGTATTTT. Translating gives CASSARGALTDTQYF.

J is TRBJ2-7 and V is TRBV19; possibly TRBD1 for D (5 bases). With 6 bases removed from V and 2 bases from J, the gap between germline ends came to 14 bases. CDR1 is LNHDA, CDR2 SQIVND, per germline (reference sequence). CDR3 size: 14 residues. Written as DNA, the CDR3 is TGTGCCAGTAGCATTGGGGCAGAGACCTACGAGCAGTACTTC. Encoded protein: CASSIGAETYEQYF.

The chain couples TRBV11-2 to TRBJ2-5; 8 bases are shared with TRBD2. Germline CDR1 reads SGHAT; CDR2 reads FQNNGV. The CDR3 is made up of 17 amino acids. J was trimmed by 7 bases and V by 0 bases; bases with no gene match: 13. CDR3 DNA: TGTGCCAGCAGCTTAGATAGGAGCGGGGGAGGACTAGGGACCCAGTACTTC. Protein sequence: CASSLDRSGGGLGTQYF.

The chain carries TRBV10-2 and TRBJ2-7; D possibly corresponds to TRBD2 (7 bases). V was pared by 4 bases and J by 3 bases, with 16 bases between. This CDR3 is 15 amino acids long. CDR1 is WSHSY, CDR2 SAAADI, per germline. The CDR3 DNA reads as TGCGCCAGCAGTGGTCCAAGGGGGGGGGACTACGAGCAGTACTTC. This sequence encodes CASSGPRGGDYEQYF.

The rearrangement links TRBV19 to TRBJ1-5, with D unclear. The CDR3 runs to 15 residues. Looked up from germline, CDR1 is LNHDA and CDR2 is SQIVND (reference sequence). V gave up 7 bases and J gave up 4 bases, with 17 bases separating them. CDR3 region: CASTSTGWGNQPQHF. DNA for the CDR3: TGTGCCAGTACCTCGACCGGATGGGGTAATCAGCCCCAGCATTTT.

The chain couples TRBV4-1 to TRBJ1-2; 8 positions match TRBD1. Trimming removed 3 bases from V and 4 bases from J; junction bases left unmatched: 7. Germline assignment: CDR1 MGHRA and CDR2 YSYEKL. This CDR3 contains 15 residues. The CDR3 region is CASSQLGTGGYGYTF. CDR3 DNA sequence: TGCGCCAGCAGCCAGCTCGGGACAGGCGGCTATGGCTACACCTTC.